Given below is one T cell receptor beta chain in context. The J segment lost 5 bases and the V segment lost 2 bases, leaving 3 bases of the junction unmatched. CDR1 is SGHNT, CDR2 YYREEE, per germline (reference sequence). This CDR3 spans 13 amino acids. Data came from immunoSEQ multiplex PCR; TCRdb stores just in-frame clones and leaves some out. The top ten clones hold around 1% of a sample with roughly 340,000 clones, 85% to 90% of them seen once. The sample originates from a study of blood T cell repertoires in COVID-19. Study information: PBMCs, B-cell-depleted T cells, or T cells were the source of the cDNA or gDNA that made up the material.

Sequenced sample: PBMCs or T cells enriched from blood (not recorded which). This sequence was found in a man aged 18-30 years who had recovered from COVID-19. The chain combines TRBV5-4 with TRBJ1-1; 7 nucleotides align to TRBD1. In nucleotides, the CDR3 is TGTGCCAGCAGCTTAACAGGGGAGACTGAAGCTTTCTTT. Amino acids: CASSLTGETEAFF.